The clone carrying this TCR beta chain was counted only a few times. The sample belongs to a study of CD8+ T cells in alopecia areata. Following RNA extraction, reverse transcription yielded cDNA that acted as the sequencing template. The assay was immunoSEQ multiplex PCR, and TCRdb's table has in-frame clones only and misses some. The sample yields about 100,000 clones, around 59% seen once. This clonotype was sampled from a human donor in good health. Material: CD8+ T cells sorted from blood.

The DNA for the CDR3 is TGCAGCGAGGCCCCCGGGACAGCTAACTATGGCTACACCTTC. Its protein is CSEAPGTANYGYTF. The J gene is TRBJ1-2, the V gene TRBV29-1; 7 bases are shared with TRBD1. This CDR3 has 14 residues. V lost 7 bases and J lost 0; bases outside the gene matches: 8. Per the germline V gene, CDR1 is SQVTM and CDR2 is ANQGSEA.